These 20 T cell receptor beta chains share one sample of origin, sequenced in a study of technical replicates of blood from a handful of donors. Using immunoSEQ multiplex PCR, the repertoire was profiled, and TCRdb retains in-frame clones only, with some absent. The sample includes over 15,000 clones, approximately 87% seen only once; the top ten take 12%. Specimen: PBMCs. The receptors were sampled from a human donor in good health.

The chain has TRBV5-1 and TRBJ2-2, with 12 bases matching TRBD2. Germline CDR1 is SGHRS and CDR2 is YFSETQ. This CDR3 spans 14 amino acids. Unmatched junction bases numbered 1, after V lost 3 bases and J lost 7 bases. The CDR3 reads CASSSGLAGGELFF. The CDR3 DNA follows: TGCGCCAGCAGCTCGGGACTAGCGGGCGGGGAGCTGTTTTTT.

This clone was picked up one time. The chain combines TRBV28 with TRBJ2-7; TRBD1 is a possible D gene (6 bases). Trimming cost V 6 bases and J 1 base, with 13 bases left between them. This CDR3 has 14 amino acids. Germline CDR1 reads MDHEN; CDR2 reads SYDVKM. CDR3 bases: TGTGCCAGCAGCGCGACAGGCGGATCCTACGAGCAGTACTTC. Protein product: CASSATGGSYEQYF.

The V gene is TRBV7-6, the J gene TRBJ2-7, with 7 bases fitting TRBD1. This CDR3 comprises 13 residues. Germline-derived CDR1 and CDR2 are SGHVS and FNYEAQ. J lost 6 bases, V lost 1 base, and 3 bases had no gene match. The CDR3: CASSLGGQAEQYF. The CDR3, as DNA: TGTGCCAGCAGCTTAGGAGGACAGGCCGAGCAGTACTTC.

V and J are TRBV10-3 and TRBJ2-5, with 11 bases matching TRBD2. J was trimmed by 3 bases and V by 5 bases; bases with no gene match: 2. The CDR3 totals 14 residues. Germline CDR1 is ENHRY and CDR2 is SYGVKD. The CDR3 DNA is TGTGCCATCAGTTCGACTAGCGGGGAAGAGACCCAGTACTTC. This codes for CAISSTSGEETQYF.

The V gene is TRBV5-1, the J gene TRBJ1-1; TRBD1 agrees at 7 bases. The CDR3 sequence is 15 residues long. Germline lookup yields CDR1 SGHRS and CDR2 YFSETQ. With 0 bases clipped from V and 0 bases from J, the junction kept 2 bases outside the gene matches. CDR3 nucleotide sequence: TGCGCCAGCAGCTTGGGGGACAGCATGAACACTGAAGCTTTCTTT. This gives the protein CASSLGDSMNTEAFF.

The chain has TRBV30 and TRBJ1-1, with a possible D match to TRBD1 (6 bases). CDR1 and CDR2 (germline): GTSNPN, SVGIG (reference sequence). CDR3 length: 14 residues. V lost 4 bases to trimming and J lost 1 base, with 13 bases between them. CDR3 in amino acids: CAWTGQFKNTEAFF. CDR3 sequence (DNA): TGTGCCTGGACCGGACAGTTTAAGAACACTGAAGCTTTCTTT. The full variable domain, with the rest looked up from reference TRBV30 and TRBJ1-1, is SQTIHQWPATLVQPVGSPLSLECTVEGTSNPNLYWYRQAAGRGLQLLFYSVGIGQISSEVPQNLSASRPQDRQFILSSKKLLLSDSGFYLCAWTGQFKNTEAFFGQGTRLTVV.

This rearrangement joins TRBV19 to TRBJ2-5; 7 bases match TRBD1. From germline, CDR1 is LNHDA and CDR2 SQIVND (reference sequence). V lost 6 bases and J lost 5; bases outside the gene matches: 12. This CDR3 spans 15 amino acids. The CDR3 is CASRQAGTAAETQYF. CDR3 in DNA: TGTGCCAGTAGGCAAGCCGGGACAGCGGCCGAGACCCAGTACTTC.

The CDR3 bases are TGTGCCAGTAGTATGTCCCTACTAGCGGGACTGTACAATGAGCAGTTCTTC. It specifies CASSMSLLAGLYNEQFF. This chain joins TRBV19 and TRBJ2-1; 10 bases agree with TRBD2. Germline V lookup: CDR1 LNHDA, CDR2 SQIVND (reference sequence). J gave up 4 bases and V 3 bases, and 9 bases lay outside the gene matches. The CDR3 runs to 17 residues.

V and J are TRBV28 and TRBJ1-2, with 8 bases fitting TRBD1. The CDR3 sequence is 15 residues long. The germline V gene has CDR1 MDHEN and CDR2 SYDVKM. The junction had 5 bases not matched to a gene; V was cut back by 1 base and J by 4 bases. The CDR3 loop reads CASSLFPGQAYGYTF. The CDR3 DNA reads TGTGCCAGCAGTTTATTTCCGGGACAGGCCTATGGCTACACCTTC.

The chain recombines TRBV19 with TRBJ2-1; 8 bases align to TRBD2. The germline CDR1 and CDR2 sequences are LNHDA and SQIVND (reference sequence). This CDR3 region has 14 residues. The V segment lost 4 bases and the J segment 9 bases; nucleotides outside the gene matches: 8. The CDR3 spells CASSTSGSFGEQFF. In DNA form, the CDR3 reads TGTGCCAGTAGTACTAGCGGGTCGTTTGGTGAGCAGTTCTTC.

The chain combines TRBV6-5 with TRBJ2-5; 7 positions agree with TRBD1. CDR1 and CDR2 (germline): MNHEY, SVGAGI. There are 14 residues in the CDR3. The ends lost 6 bases at V and 3 bases at J; junction bases unmatched: 7. The CDR3 DNA reads TGTGCCAGCAGCCGAAACAGGGGTAAAGAGACCCAGTACTTC. Translation: CASSRNRGKETQYF.

This clone was counted a few times. This chain connects TRBV9 to TRBJ2-2; 12 nucleotides match TRBD2. This CDR3 has 16 amino acids. V dropped 3 bases and J dropped 4; count of bases not matched to a gene: 4. CDR1 is SGDLS, CDR2 YYNGEE, per germline. This CDR3 reads CASSEASGRGTGELFF. The CDR3, as DNA: TGTGCCAGCAGCGAGGCTAGCGGGAGGGGCACCGGGGAGCTGTTTTTT.

The chain employs TRBV11-2 and TRBJ2-3; weak D call: TRBD2 (6 bases). This CDR3 contains 18 residues. Germline V gene sequence: CDR1 SGHAT, CDR2 FQNNGV. The germline V and J ends were trimmed by 1 base and 2 bases, with 19 bases remaining between them. Here the CDR3 DNA reads TGTGCCAGCAGCTTAGCGGTTTTGAGCGGGCCACACACAGATACGCAGTATTTT. Amino acids: CASSLAVLSGPHTDTQYF.

The rearrangement links TRBV18 to TRBJ1-2; 7 bases line up with TRBD1. V trimming: 5 bases; J trimming: 2 bases; junction bases outside the gene matches: 5. CDR1 and CDR2 from the germline V gene are KGHSH and LQKENI. CDR3 length: 14 residues. CDR3 sequence (DNA): TGTGCCAGCTCATCGACAGGGCTAAACTATGGCTACACCTTC. Protein sequence: CASSSTGLNYGYTF.

This chain uses TRBV19 with TRBJ1-1; 8 bases are a match to TRBD1. J was trimmed by 5 bases and V by 3 bases; bases with no gene match: 5. The length of the CDR3 is 14 residues. Germline V lookup: CDR1 LNHDA, CDR2 SQIVND (reference sequence). In DNA, the CDR3 is TGTGCCAGTAGTATTGGACAGGGATATACTGAAGCTTTCTTT. This encodes CASSIGQGYTEAFF.

The rearrangement uses TRBV9 and TRBJ2-2; 12 bases match TRBD2. The CDR3 spans 15 residues. V lost 1 base and J lost 6; bases outside the gene matches: 1. Germline V lookup: CDR1 SGDLS, CDR2 YYNGEE. For the CDR3, the DNA is TGTGCCAGCAGCGTAACTAGCGGGAGGCCCGGGGAGCTGTTTTTT. This encodes CASSVTSGRPGELFF.

This chain uses TRBV11-2 with TRBJ2-7, with TRBD2 matching 9 bases. This CDR3 is 15 amino acids long. Germline assignment: CDR1 SGHAT and CDR2 FQNNGV. V lost 1 base to trimming and J lost 5 bases; unmatched junction nucleotides: 6. The CDR3 loop is CASSLVAGALDEQYF. CDR3 sequence (DNA): TGTGCCAGCAGCTTAGTAGCGGGAGCGCTCGACGAGCAGTACTTC.

This chain joins TRBV18 and TRBJ2-5; D might be TRBD1 (6 bases). The CDR3 is 13 amino acids. The V gene lost 2 bases and the J gene lost 2 bases, with 6 bases spanning the gap. The V gene's germline CDR1 is KGHSH and CDR2 LQKENI. For the CDR3, the DNA is TGTGCCAGCTCACCAGACAGGCAAGAGACCCAGTACTTC. Translated: CASSPDRQETQYF.

The CDR3 coding sequence is TGTGCCAGCAGTTATGATGGCAACTCTGGAAACACCATATATTTT. It encodes CASSYDGNSGNTIYF. This sequence joins TRBV6-6 and TRBJ1-3; D is uncertain. This CDR3 has 15 amino acids. Trimming removed 3 bases at V and 0 bases at J, with 9 bases between. Germline V gene sequence: CDR1 MNHNY, CDR2 SVGAGI (reference sequence).

The rearrangement links TRBV5-1 to TRBJ2-7; TRBD2 agrees at 11 bases. The CDR3 totals 16 residues. With V trimmed by 0 bases and J by 1 base, 3 bases remained unmatched. CDR1 and CDR2 from the germline V gene are SGHRS and YFSETQ. The CDR3 sequence: CASSLGGTSGSYEQYF. The DNA of the CDR3 is TGCGCCAGCAGCTTGGGTGGGACTAGCGGATCCTACGAGCAGTACTTC.